A selection of T cell receptor beta chains follows, all from one sample in a study of OX40 agonist ivuxolimab in advanced cancers. Clones were read by immunoSEQ multiplex PCR, and TCRdb kept only the in-frame ones, dropping some. The table records around 56,000 clones, over 75% of them present only once. Here the sequenced sample was CD4+ or CD8+ T cells sorted from blood, taken in a trial of the OX40 agonist ivuxolimab. All receptors derive from an adult with an advanced solid tumor such as melanoma, head and neck, liver or kidney cancer. CDR3s include the opening cysteine and the closing phenylalanine or tryptophan.

v_gene	j_gene	CDR3aa
TRBV7-9	TRBJ2-2	CASSSGGGNTGELFF
TRBV19	TRBJ2-7	CASSRPSGRASYEQYF
TRBV14	TRBJ2-7	CASSQFGTGGSYEQYF
TRBV6-6	TRBJ1-2	CASRPTGAYGYTF
TRBV2	TRBJ1-1	CASRSNPGAPEAFF
TRBV5-4	TRBJ1-2	CASSILQGANPYGYTF
TRBV11-2	TRBJ2-1	CASTPGTSGYNEQFF
TRBV7-3	TRBJ2-1	CASAPGGGTYEQFF
TRBV27	TRBJ2-7	CASSPSPRGRSEQYF
TRBV28	TRBJ2-1	CASSLYSRSYNEQFF
TRBV19	TRBJ1-2	CASTRGSYGYTF
TRBV5-1	TRBJ2-1	CASSLDNNEQFF
TRBV5-3	TRBJ1-1	CARSFHRKAFF
TRBV5-5	TRBJ2-5	CASSLGQLQETQYF
TRBV5-1	TRBJ2-6	CASSYSSTRDLSGANVLTF
TRBV19	TRBJ2-3	CASKASGRVTDTQYF
TRBV7-2	TRBJ2-3	CASSTSGQKTDTQYF
TRBV28	TRBJ1-5	CASKGSNQPQHF
TRBV5-1	TRBJ2-5	CASSSTGTRQETQYF
TRBV5-1	TRBJ1-2	CASSLDPGDIGGYTF
TRBV9	TRBJ1-3	CASSTDGGSGDTIYF
TRBV19	TRBJ1-2	CASGRDSHMNGYTF
TRBV28	TRBJ1-5	CASSLAGQSNQPQHF
TRBV28	TRBJ1-5	CASRQGSFSNQPQHF
TRBV19	TRBJ2-7	CASSRLAGGSSEAYEQYF
TRBV4-1	TRBJ2-7	CASSQELAGGLEQYF
TRBV7-6	TRBJ2-2	CASSLAPSGGTGELFF
TRBV6-1	TRBJ1-4	CASSGIEDSSNEKLFF
TRBV28	TRBJ2-5	CASSMGWGLAVKETQYF
TRBV6-7	TRBJ2-7	CASSYSGGNHSYEQYF
TRBV9	TRBJ2-1	CASSVEGLAGVEQFF
TRBV12-5	TRBJ2-5	CAEEGGPRTLQTQYF
TRBV6-1	TRBJ1-6	CASSATGARGTLHF
TRBV21-1	TRBJ1-5	CASRLHWHHQPQHF
TRBV27	TRBJ1-2	CASSLHEPRVSYGYTF
TRBV6-6	TRBJ2-7	CASSSTGTSYEQYF
TRBV4-1	TRBJ1-1	CASSQRQWGITEAFF
TRBV6-5	TRBJ1-3	CASSSPGNTIYF
TRBV6-1	TRBJ2-1	CASSPTGPINEQFF
TRBV5-4	TRBJ2-3	CASSLLIAGGGTDTQYF
TRBV10-1	TRBJ2-3	CASSESGLAGKAVTQYF